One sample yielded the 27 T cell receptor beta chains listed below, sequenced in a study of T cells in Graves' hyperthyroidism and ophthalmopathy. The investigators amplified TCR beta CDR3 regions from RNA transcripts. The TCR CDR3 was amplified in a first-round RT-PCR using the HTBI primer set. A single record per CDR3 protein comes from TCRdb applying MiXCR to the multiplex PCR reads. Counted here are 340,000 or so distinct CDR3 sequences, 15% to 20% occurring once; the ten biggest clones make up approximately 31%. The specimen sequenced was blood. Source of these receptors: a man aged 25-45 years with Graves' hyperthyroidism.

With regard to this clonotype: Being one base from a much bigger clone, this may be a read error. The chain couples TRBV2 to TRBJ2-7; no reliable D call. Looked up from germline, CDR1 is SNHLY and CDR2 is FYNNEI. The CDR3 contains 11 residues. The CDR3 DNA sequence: TGTGCCAGCAGTCTGAATGACGAGCAGTGCTTC. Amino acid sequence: CASSLNDEQCF.

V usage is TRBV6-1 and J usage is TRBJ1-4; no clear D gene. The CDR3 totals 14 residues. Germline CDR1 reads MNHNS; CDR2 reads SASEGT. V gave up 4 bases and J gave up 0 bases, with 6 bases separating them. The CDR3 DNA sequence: TGTGCCAGCAGTGTTCCCCCAACTAATGAAAAACTGTTTTTT. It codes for CASSVPPTNEKLFF.

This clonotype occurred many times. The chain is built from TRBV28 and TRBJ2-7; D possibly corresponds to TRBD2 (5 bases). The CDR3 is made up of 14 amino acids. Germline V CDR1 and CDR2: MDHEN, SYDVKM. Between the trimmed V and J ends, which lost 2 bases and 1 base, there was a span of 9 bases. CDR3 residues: CASSLSTGSYEQYF. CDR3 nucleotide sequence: TGTGCCAGCAGTTTAAGCACGGGGTCCTACGAGCAGTACTTC. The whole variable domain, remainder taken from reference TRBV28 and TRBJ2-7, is DVKVTQSSRYLVKRTGEKVFLECVQDMDHENMFWYRQDPGLGLRLIYFSYDVKMKEKGDIPEGYSVSREKKERFSLILESASTNQTSMYLCASSLSTGSYEQYFGPGTRLTVT.

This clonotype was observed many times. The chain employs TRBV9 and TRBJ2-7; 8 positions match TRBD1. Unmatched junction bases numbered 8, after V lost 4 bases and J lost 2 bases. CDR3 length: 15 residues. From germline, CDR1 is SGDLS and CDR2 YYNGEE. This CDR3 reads CASSPGVTGAYEQYF. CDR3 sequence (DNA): TGTGCCAGCAGCCCAGGGGTGACAGGGGCCTACGAGCAGTACTTC. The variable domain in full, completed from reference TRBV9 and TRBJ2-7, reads DSGVTQTPKHLITATGQRVTLRCSPRSGDLSVYWYQQSLDQGLQFLIQYYNGEERAKGNILERFSAQQFPDLHSELNLSSLELGDSALYFCASSPGVTGAYEQYFGPGTRLTVT.

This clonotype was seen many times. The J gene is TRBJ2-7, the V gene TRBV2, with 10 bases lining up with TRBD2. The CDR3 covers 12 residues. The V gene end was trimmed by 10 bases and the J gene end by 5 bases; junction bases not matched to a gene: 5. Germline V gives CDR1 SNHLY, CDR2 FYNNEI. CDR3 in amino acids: CATGLAVNEQYF. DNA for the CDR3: TGTGCCACCGGACTAGCGGTTAACGAGCAGTACTTC.

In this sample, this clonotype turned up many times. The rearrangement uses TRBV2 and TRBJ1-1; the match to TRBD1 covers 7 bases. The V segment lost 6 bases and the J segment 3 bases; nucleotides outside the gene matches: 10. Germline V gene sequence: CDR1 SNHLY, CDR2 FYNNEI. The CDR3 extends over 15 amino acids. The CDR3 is CASRSGTAVDTEAFF. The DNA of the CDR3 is TGTGCCAGCAGGTCCGGGACAGCAGTCGACACTGAAGCTTTCTTT.

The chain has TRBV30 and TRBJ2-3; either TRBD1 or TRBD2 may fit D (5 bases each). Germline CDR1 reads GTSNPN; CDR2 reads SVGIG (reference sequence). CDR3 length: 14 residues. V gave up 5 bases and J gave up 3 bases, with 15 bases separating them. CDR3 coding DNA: TGTGCCTGGGCCTCAGGGACGGGGACAGATACGCAGTATTTT. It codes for CAWASGTGTDTQYF. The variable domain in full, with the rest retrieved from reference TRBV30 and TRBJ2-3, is SQTIHQWPATLVQPVGSPLSLECTVEGTSNPNLYWYRQAAGRGLQLLFYSVGIGQISSEVPQNLSASRPQDRQFILSSKKLLLSDSGFYLCAWASGTGTDTQYFGPGTRLTVL.

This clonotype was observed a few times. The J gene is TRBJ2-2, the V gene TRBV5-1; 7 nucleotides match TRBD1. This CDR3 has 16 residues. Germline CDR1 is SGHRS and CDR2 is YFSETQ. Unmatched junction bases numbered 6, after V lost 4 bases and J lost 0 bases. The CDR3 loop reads CASSANRGSNTGELFF. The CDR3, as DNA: TGCGCCAGCAGCGCAAACAGGGGCTCGAACACCGGGGAGCTGTTTTTT.

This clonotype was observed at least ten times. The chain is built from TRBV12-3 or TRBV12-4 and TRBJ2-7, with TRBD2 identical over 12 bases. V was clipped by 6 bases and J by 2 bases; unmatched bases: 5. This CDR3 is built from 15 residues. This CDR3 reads CASSRLAGATYEQYF. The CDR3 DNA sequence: TGTGCCAGCAGCCGACTAGCGGGAGCGACCTACGAGCAGTACTTC.

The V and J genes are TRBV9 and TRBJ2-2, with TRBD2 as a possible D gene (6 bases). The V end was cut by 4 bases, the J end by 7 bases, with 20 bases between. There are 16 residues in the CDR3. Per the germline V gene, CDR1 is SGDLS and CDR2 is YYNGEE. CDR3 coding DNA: TGTGCCAGCAGCCCGGGAGTCCCCCTTTGGGGCGGGGAGCTGTTTTTT. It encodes CASSPGVPLWGGELFF.

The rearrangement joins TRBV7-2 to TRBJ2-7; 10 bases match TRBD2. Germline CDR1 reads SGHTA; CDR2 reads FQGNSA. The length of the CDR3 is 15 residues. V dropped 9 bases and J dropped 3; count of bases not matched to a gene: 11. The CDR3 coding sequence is TGTGCCAGTAGTACAGCCGGGACTAGCGACTACGAGCAGTACTTC. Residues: CASSTAGTSDYEQYF. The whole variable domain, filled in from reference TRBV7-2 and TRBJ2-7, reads GAGVSQSPSNKVTEKGKDVELRCDPISGHTALYWYRQSLGQGLEFLIYFQGNSAPDKSGLPSDRFSAERTGGSVSTLTIQRTQQEDSAVYLCASSTAGTSDYEQYFGPGTRLTVT.

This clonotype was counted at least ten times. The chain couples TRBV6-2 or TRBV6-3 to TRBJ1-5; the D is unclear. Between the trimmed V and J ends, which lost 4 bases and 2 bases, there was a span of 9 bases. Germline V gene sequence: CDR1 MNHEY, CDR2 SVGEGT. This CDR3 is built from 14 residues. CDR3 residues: CASSWTGGNQPQHF. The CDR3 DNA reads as TGTGCCAGCAGTTGGACGGGCGGCAATCAGCCCCAGCATTTT.

This CDR3 reads CASTRSTGGFYEQYF. The CDR3 coding sequence is TGTGCCAGCACCCGCTCAACCGGGGGTTTTTACGAGCAGTACTTC. This rearrangement joins TRBV11-2 to TRBJ2-7, with D perhaps TRBD2 (6 bases). Germline CDR1 and CDR2: SGHAT and FQNNGV. The V end lost 7 bases, the J end lost 4 bases, and 20 bases lay between the germline ends. This CDR3 has 15 amino acids.

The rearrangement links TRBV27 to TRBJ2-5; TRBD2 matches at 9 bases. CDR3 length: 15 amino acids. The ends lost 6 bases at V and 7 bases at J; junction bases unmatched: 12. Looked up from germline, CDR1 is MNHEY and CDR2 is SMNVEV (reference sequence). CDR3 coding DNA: TGTGCCAGCAGCACCCGCGGGGGGGCATGGGGGACCCAGTACTTC. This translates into CASSTRGGAWGTQYF.

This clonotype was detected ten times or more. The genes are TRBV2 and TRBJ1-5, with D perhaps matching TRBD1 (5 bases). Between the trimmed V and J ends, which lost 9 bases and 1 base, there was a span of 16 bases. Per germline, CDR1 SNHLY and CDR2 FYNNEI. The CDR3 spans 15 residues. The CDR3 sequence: CASRLRGVSNQPQHF. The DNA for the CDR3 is TGTGCCAGTCGTCTGAGGGGTGTAAGCAATCAGCCCCAGCATTTT.

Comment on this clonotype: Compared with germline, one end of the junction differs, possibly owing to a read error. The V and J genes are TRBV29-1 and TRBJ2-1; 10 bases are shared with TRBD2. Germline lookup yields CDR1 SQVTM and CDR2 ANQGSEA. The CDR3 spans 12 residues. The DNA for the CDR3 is TGCAGCGTCCTAGCGGGAGCCGATGAGCAGCTCTTC. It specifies CSVLAGADEQLF.

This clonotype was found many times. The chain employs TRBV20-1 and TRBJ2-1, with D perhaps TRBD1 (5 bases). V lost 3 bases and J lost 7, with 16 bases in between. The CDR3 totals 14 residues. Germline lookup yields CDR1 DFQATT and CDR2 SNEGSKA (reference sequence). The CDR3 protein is CSASRQGPMNEQFF. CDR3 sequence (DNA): TGCAGTGCTAGTAGGCAGGGCCCCATGAATGAGCAGTTCTTC.

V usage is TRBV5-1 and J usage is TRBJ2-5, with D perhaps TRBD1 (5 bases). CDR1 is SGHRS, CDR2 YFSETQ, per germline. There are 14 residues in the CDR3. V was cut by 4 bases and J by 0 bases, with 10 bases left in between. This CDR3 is CASSVSGYQETQYF. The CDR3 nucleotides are TGCGCCAGCAGCGTTTCAGGGTACCAAGAGACCCAGTACTTC.

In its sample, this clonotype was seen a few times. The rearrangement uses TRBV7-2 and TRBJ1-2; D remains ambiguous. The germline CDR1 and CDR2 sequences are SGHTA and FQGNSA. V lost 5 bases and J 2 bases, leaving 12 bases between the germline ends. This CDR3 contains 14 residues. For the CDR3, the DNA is TGTGCCAGCAGCCGGAACTCAGCAAACTATGGCTACACCTTC. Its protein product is CASSRNSANYGYTF.

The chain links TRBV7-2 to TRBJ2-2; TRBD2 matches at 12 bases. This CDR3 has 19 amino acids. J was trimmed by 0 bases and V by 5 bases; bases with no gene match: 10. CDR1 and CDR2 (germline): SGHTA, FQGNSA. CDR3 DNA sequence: TGTGCCAGCAGCGCCGGACTAGCGGGAATCATCGCGAACACCGGGGAGCTGTTTTTT. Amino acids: CASSAGLAGIIANTGELFF.

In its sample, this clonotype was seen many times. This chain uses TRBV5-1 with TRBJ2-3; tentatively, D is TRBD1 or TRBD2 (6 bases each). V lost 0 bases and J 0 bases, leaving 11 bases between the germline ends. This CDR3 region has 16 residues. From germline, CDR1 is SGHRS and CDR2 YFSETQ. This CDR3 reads CASSLEGGTSTDTQYF. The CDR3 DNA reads TGCGCCAGCAGCTTGGAAGGCGGGACAAGCACAGATACGCAGTATTTT.

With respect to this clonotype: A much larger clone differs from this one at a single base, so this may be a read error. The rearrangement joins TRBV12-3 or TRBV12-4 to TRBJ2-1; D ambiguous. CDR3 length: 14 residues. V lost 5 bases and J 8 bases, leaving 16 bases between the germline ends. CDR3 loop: CASSPLSRNDEQFF. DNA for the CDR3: TGTGCCAGCAGTCCCCTATCTAGGAACGATGAGCAGTTCTTC.

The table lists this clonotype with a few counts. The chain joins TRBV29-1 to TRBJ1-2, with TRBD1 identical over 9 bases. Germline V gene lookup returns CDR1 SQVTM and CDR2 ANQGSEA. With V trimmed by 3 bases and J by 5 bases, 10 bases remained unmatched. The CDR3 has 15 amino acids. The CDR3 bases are TGCAGCGTTGAGGTTGGGACAGGGCGATTATATGGCTACACCTTC. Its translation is CSVEVGTGRLYGYTF.

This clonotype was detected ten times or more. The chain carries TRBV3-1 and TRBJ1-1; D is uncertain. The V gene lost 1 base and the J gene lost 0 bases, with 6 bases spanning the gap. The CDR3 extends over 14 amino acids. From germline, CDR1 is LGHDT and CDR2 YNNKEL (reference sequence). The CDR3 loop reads CASSQARLNTEAFF. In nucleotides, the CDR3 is TGTGCCAGCAGCCAAGCTCGTTTGAACACTGAAGCTTTCTTT.

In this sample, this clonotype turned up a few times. CDR3 in DNA: TGCGCCAGCAGCCAAGACTTTGTGCGGCAGCCCCAGCATTTT. Amino acid sequence: CASSQDFVRQPQHF. The rearrangement joins TRBV4-1 to TRBJ1-5; no definite D call. This CDR3 has 14 amino acids. Germline V lookup: CDR1 MGHRA, CDR2 YSYEKL. V lost 0 bases and J lost 7, with 10 bases in between.

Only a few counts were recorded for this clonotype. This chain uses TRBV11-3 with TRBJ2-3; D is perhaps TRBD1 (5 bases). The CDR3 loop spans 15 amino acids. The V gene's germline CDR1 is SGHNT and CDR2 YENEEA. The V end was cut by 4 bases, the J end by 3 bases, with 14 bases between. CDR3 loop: CASSSRAKGTDTQYF. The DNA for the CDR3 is TGTGCCAGCAGCTCACGGGCCAAGGGGACAGATACGCAGTATTTT.

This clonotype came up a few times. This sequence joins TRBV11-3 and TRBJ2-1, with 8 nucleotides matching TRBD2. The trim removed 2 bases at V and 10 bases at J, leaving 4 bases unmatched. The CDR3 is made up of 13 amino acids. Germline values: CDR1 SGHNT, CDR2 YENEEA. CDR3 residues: CASSLREGEEQFF. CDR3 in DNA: TGTGCCAGCAGCTTACGGGAGGGCGAAGAGCAGTTCTTC.